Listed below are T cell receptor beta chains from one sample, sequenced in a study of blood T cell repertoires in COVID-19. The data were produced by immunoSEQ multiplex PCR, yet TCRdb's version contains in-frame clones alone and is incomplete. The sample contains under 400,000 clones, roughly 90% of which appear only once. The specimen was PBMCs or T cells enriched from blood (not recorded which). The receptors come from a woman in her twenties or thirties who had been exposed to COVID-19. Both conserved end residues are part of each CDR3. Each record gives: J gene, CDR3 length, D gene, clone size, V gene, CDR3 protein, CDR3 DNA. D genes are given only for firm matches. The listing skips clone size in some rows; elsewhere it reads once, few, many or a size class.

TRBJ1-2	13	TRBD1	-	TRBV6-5	CASSNRQGLGYTF	TGTGCCAGCAGTAATAGACAGGGGCTTGGCTACACCTTC
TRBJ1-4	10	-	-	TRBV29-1	CSAGEEKLFF	TGCAGCGCGGGGGAGGAAAAACTGTTTTTT
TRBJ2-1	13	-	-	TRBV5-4	CASSFPGVNEQFF	TGTGCCAGCAGCTTTCCGGGGGTAAATGAGCAGTTCTTC
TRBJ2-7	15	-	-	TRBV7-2	CASSLALDGTTGQYF	TGTGCCAGCAGCTTAGCCCTCGACGGTACTACGGGGCAGTACTTC
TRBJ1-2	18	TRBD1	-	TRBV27	CASSSPTGGPTANYGYTF	TGTGCCAGCAGTTCCCCGACAGGGGGCCCGACAGCTAACTATGGCTACACCTTC
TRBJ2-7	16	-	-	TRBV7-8	CASSFAKDSFFYEQYF	TGTGCCAGCAGCTTTGCCAAGGACAGTTTTTTCTACGAGCAGTACTTC
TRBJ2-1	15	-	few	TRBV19	CASTPDRSSYNEQFF	TGTGCCAGTACCCCGGATCGGAGCTCCTACAATGAGCAGTTCTTC
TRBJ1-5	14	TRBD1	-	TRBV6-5	CASSFGQGYQPQHF	TGTGCCAGCAGTTTTGGACAGGGTTATCAGCCCCAGCATTTT
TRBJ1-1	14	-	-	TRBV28	CASSLGPGRTEAFF	TGTGCCAGCAGTTTAGGGCCAGGTAGGACTGAAGCTTTCTTT
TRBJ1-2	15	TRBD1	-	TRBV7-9	CASSSHRQGGYGYTF	TGTGCCAGCAGCTCCCACAGACAGGGCGGCTATGGCTACACCTTC
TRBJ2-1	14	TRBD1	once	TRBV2	CASQRQGSYNEQFF	TGTGCCAGCCAGAGACAGGGGAGCTACAATGAGCAGTTCTTC
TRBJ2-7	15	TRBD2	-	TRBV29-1	CSVVLAGASSYEQYF	TGCAGCGTAGTGTTAGCGGGCGCTAGCTCCTACGAGCAGTACTTC
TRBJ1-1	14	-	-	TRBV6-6	CASTQTGLNTEAFF	TGTGCCAGCACCCAAACAGGCCTGAACACTGAAGCTTTCTTT
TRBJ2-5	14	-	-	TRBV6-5	CASSRPGERETQYF	TGTGCCAGCAGCCGACCTGGGGAGAGGGAGACCCAGTACTTC
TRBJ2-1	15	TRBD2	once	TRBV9	CASARTSGSWNEQFF	TGTGCCAGCGCAAGGACTAGCGGGAGCTGGAATGAGCAGTTCTTC
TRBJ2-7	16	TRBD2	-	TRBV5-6	CASRPLAGGPLYEQYF	TGTGCCAGCAGGCCACTAGCGGGAGGCCCCCTCTACGAGCAGTACTTC
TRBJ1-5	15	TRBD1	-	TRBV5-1	CASLGTAYSNQPQHF	TGCGCCAGCCTAGGGACAGCCTATAGCAATCAGCCCCAGCATTTT
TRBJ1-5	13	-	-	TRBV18	CASSPQANQPQHF	TGTGCCAGCTCACCACAAGCCAATCAGCCCCAGCATTTT
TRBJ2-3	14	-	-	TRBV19	CASSIAGAPDTQYF	TGTGCCAGTAGTATAGCGGGAGCCCCCGATACGCAGTATTTT
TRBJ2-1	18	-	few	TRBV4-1	CASSQVDMGLLIANEQFF	TGCGCCAGCAGCCAAGTGGACATGGGACTCCTGATAGCGAATGAGCAGTTCTTC
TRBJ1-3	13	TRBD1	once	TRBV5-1	CASMTGDGNTIYF	TGCGCCAGTATGACAGGGGACGGAAACACCATATATTTT
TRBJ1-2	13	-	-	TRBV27	CASSSGALHGYTF	TGTGCCAGCAGCTCAGGGGCTTTGCATGGCTACACCTTC
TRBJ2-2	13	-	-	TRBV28	CASSGRNTGELFF	TGTGCCAGCAGTGGGCGGAACACCGGGGAGCTGTTTTTT
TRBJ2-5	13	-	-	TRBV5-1	CASSLETKETQYF	TGCGCCAGCAGCTTGGAGACAAAAGAGACCCAGTACTTC
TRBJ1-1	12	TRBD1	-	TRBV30	CAVRGPNTEAFF	TGTGCCGTAAGGGGGCCGAACACTGAAGCTTTCTTT
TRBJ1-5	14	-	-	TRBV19	CASSIDRFNQPQHF	TGTGCCAGTAGTATAGACAGATTCAATCAGCCCCAGCATTTT
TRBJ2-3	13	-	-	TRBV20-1	CSASPGGTDTQYF	TGCAGTGCTAGTCCAGGGGGGACAGATACGCAGTATTTT
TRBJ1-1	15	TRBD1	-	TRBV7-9	CASSLFPGQGSEAFF	TGTGCCAGCAGCTTATTTCCGGGACAGGGGTCTGAAGCTTTCTTT
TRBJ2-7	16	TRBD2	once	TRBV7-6	CASTSPDSGWRGEQYF	TGTGCCAGCACCTCACCCGACTCAGGGTGGCGGGGGGAGCAGTACTTC
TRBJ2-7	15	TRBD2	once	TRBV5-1	CASSSGAGGPHEQYF	TGCGCCAGCAGCTCCGGTGCGGGAGGGCCCCACGAGCAGTACTTC
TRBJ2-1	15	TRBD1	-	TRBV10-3	CAIKAGTGAYNEQFF	TGTGCCATCAAGGCCGGGACAGGGGCCTACAATGAGCAGTTCTTC
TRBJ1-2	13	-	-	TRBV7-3	CASSPTHREGYTF	TGTGCCAGCAGCCCGACCCACAGGGAAGGCTACACCTTC
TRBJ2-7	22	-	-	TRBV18	CASSPPGRNHHRGQRASYEQYF	TGTGCCAGCTCACCACCTGGGCGTAACCACCACCGGGGCCAGCGGGCTTCCTACGAGCAGTACTTC
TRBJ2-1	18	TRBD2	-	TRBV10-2	CASSESIGREGRRNEQFF	TGCGCCAGCAGTGAGTCGATCGGGCGGGAGGGCCGGAGGAATGAGCAGTTCTTC
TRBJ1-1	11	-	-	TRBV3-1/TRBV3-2	CASSQVSEAFF	TGTGCCAGCAGCCAAGTCAGTGAAGCTTTCTTT
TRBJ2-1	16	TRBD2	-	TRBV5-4	CASSPPGRESINEQFF	TGTGCCAGCAGCCCGCCGGGGCGGGAGAGTATCAATGAGCAGTTCTTC
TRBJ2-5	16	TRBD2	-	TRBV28	CASSLGGSGSQETQYF	TGTGCCAGCAGTTTGGGGGGTAGCGGGAGCCAAGAGACCCAGTACTTC
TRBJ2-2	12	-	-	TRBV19	CASSLRGGELFF	TGTGCCAGTAGCCTCCGGGGGGGGGAGCTGTTTTTT
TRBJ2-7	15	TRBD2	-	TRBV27	CASSLYKTSSYEQYF	TGTGCCAGCAGTCTATATAAGACTAGCTCGTACGAGCAGTACTTC
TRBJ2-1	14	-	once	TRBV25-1	CASRVREPYNEQFF	TGTGCCAGCAGGGTCCGGGAGCCATACAATGAGCAGTTCTTC
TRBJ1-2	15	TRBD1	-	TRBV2	CASSELGQGDYGYTF	TGTGCCAGCAGTGAGCTGGGACAGGGGGACTATGGCTACACCTTC
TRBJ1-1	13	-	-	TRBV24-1	CATSDPRGGRAFF	TGTGCCACCAGTGACCCCCGGGGGGGGAGAGCTTTCTTT
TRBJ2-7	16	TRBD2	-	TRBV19	CASSVRLAKSSYEQYF	TGTGCCAGTAGTGTAAGACTAGCTAAGAGCTCCTACGAGCAGTACTTC
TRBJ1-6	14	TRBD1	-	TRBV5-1	CASSPDRGYSPLHF	TGCGCCAGCAGCCCGGACAGGGGATATTCACCCCTCCACTTT
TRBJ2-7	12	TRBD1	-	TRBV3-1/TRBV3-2	CASRGQGYEQYF	TGTGCCAGCCGGGGACAGGGCTATGAGCAGTACTTC
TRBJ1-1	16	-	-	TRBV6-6	CASSPQASDSNTEAFF	TGTGCCAGCAGTCCACAGGCTTCTGACTCTAACACTGAAGCTTTCTTT